The TCR beta chain under discussion was sequenced for a study of T cells in Graves' hyperthyroidism and ophthalmopathy. About this clonotype: Its antigen remains unknown. One junction end does not reproduce the germline sequence, and a read error may be involved.

In the ophthalmopathy cohort, Clinical Activity Score was at least 3, NOSPECS grade at least 4, and duration under 3 months. Uncontrolled infection, other autoimmune disease, pregnancy or lactation disqualified patients from enrolment. Extraction of PBMCs used roughly 9.3 ml of fresh peripheral blood. Amplified TCR beta CDR3 regions came from RNA transcripts. The TCR CDR3 first-round RT-PCR relied on the HTBI primer set. TCRdb re-analysed the multiplex PCR reads in MiXCR, keeping a single row per CDR3 protein. Of some 370,000 distinct CDR3 sequences in the sample, around an eighth were seen once. Study-wide points: Blood samples included most of the expanded thyroid clonotypes exceeding 0.001.

This receptor was identified in a man between 45 and 60 years old with Graves' ophthalmopathy. Sequencing was carried out using blood.

Here the CDR3 DNA reads TGTGCCAGCAGCTTAGAAGGGTATGGCTACGCCTTC. It encodes CASSLEGYGYAF. The rearrangement joins TRBV7-2 to TRBJ1-2; no clear D. The CDR3 has 12 amino acids. Germline V gene data show CDR1 as SGHTA and CDR2 as FQGNSA. The whole variable domain, remainder taken from reference TRBV7-2 and TRBJ1-2, is GAGVSQSPSNKVTEKGKDVELRCDPISGHTALYWYRQSLGQGLEFLIYFQGNSAPDKSGLPSDRFSAERTGGSVSTLTIQRTQQEDSAVYLCASSLEGYGYAFGSGTRLTVV.